The clone carrying this T cell receptor (beta chain) was counted between two and nine times. The sample belongs to a study of response to subunit inactivated influenza vaccine. TCRdb reprocessed the RT-PCR reads via MiXCR and lists one record per CDR3 protein. The sample carries about 170,000 distinct CDR3 sequences, roughly a tenth recorded once. The CDR3 has 15 amino acids. V gave up 5 bases and J gave up 3 bases; unmatched junction bases: 4. Germline CDR1 is MNHNS and CDR2 is SASEGT. The V and J genes are TRBV6-1 and TRBJ2-7; 13 positions agree with TRBD2. The sample here was CD8+ T cells sorted from PBMCs, taken around 25 months after vaccination. The sequence derives from a man aged 50-75 years who received an inactivated influenza vaccine. The CDR3, as DNA: TGTGCCAGCAGTCCAACTAGCGGGGGGGTCTACGAGCAGTACTTC. Translated: CASSPTSGGVYEQYF.